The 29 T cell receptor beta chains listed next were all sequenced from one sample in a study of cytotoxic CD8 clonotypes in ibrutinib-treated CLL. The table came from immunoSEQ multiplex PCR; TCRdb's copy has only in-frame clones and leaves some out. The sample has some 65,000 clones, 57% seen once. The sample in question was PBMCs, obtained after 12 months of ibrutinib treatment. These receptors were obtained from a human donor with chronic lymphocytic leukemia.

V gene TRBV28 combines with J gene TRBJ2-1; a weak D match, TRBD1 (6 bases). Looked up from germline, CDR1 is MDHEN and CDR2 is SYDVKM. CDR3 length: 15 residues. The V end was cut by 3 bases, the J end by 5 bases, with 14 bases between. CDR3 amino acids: CASSFTGQGNNEQFF. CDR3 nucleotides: TGTGCCAGCAGTTTCACAGGGCAAGGGAACAATGAGCAGTTCTTC.

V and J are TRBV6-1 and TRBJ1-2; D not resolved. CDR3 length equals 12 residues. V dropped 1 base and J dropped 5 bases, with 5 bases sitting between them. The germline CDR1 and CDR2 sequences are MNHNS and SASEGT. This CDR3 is CASSEGPYGYTF. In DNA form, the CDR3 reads TGTGCCAGCAGTGAAGGACCATATGGCTACACCTTC.

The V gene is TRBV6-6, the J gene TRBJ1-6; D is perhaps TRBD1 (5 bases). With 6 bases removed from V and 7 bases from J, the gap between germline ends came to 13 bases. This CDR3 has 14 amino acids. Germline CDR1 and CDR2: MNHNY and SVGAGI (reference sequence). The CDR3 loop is CASRPRGSNSPLHF. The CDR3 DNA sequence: TGTGCCAGCAGGCCGAGGGGATCCAATTCACCCCTCCACTTT.

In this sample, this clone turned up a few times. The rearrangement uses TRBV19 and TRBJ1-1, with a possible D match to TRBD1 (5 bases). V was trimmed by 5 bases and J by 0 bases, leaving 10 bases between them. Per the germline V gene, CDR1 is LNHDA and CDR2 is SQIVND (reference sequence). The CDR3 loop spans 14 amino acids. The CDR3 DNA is TGTGCCAGTAGTCTGTCGACAGTGAACACTGAAGCTTTCTTT. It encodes CASSLSTVNTEAFF.

CDR3 amino acids: CASSLRPGVNEKLFF. The CDR3 DNA is TGCGCCAGCAGCTTGCGACCAGGGGTTAATGAAAAACTGTTTTTT. The genes are TRBV5-1 and TRBJ1-4, with D perhaps TRBD1 (6 bases). Deletions cut 1 base from V and 4 bases from J, with 11 bases between. Germline V gives CDR1 SGHRS, CDR2 YFSETQ. The CDR3 has 15 residues.

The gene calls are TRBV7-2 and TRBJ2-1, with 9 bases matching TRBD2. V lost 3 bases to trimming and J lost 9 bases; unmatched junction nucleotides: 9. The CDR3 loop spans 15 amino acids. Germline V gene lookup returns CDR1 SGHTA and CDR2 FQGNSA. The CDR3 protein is CASSFFSGRMGEQFF. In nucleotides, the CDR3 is TGTGCCAGCAGCTTCTTTAGCGGGAGAATGGGTGAGCAGTTCTTC. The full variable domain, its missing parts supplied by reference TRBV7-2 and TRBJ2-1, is GAGVSQSPSNKVTEKGKDVELRCDPISGHTALYWYRQSLGQGLEFLIYFQGNSAPDKSGLPSDRFSAERTGGSVSTLTIQRTQQEDSAVYLCASSFFSGRMGEQFFGPGTRLTVL.

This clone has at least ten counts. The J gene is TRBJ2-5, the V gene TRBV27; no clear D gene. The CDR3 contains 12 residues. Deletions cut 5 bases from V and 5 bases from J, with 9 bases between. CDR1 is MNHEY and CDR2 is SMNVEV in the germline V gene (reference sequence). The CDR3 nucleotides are TGTGCCAGCAGTGTCAACGGCGAGACCCAGTACTTC. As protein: CASSVNGETQYF.

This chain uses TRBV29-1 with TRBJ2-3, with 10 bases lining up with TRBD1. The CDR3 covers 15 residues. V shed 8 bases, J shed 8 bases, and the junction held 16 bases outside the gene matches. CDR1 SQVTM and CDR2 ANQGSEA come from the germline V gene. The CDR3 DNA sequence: TGCAGCACCGGCGCCGGGACAGGGGTTCAAGGTACGCAGTATTTT. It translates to CSTGAGTGVQGTQYF.

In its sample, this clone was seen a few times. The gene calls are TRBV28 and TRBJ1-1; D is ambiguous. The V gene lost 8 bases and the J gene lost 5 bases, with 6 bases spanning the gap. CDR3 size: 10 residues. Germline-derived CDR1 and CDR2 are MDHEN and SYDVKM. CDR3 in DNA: TGTGCCAGCCATCAGACTGAAGCTTTCTTT. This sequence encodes CASHQTEAFF.

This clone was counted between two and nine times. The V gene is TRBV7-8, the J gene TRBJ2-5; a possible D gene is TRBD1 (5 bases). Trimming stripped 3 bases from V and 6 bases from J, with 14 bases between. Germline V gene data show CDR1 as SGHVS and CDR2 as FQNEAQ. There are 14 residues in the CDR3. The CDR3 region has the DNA TGTGCCAGCAGCTTGGCTACAGGCCCAAAGACCCAGTACTTC. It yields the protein CASSLATGPKTQYF.

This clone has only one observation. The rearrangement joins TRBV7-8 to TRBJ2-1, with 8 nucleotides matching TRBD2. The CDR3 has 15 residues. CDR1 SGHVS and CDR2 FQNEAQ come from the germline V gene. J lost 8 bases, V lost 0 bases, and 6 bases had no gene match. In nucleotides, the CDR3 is TGTGCCAGCAGCTTAGCGGGGACTAGTCTCCATGAGCAGTTCTTC. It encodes CASSLAGTSLHEQFF. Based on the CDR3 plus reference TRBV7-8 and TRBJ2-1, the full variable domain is GAGVSQSPRYKVAKRGQDVALRCDPISGHVSLFWYQQALGQGPEFLTYFQNEAQLDKSGLPSDRFFAERPEGSVSTLKIQRTQQEDSAVYLCASSLAGTSLHEQFFGPGTRLTVL.

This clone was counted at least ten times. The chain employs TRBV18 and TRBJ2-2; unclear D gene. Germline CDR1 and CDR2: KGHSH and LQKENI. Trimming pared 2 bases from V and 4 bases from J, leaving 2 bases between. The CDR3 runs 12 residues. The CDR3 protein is CASSPFTGELFF. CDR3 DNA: TGTGCCAGCTCACCATTCACCGGGGAGCTGTTTTTT. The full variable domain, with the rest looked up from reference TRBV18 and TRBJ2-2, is NAGVMQNPRHLVRRRGQEARLRCSPMKGHSHVYWYRQLPEEGLKFMVYLQKENIIDESGMPKERFSAEFPKEGPSILRIQQVVRGDSAAYFCASSPFTGELFFGEGSRLTVL.

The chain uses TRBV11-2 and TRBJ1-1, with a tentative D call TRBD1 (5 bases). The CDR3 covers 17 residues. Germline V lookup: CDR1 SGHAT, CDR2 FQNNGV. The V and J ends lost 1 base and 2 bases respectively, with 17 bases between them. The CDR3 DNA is TGTGCCAGCAGCTTAGTAATCTTTGGTAGGGGAAACACTGAAGCTTTCTTT. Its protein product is CASSLVIFGRGNTEAFF.

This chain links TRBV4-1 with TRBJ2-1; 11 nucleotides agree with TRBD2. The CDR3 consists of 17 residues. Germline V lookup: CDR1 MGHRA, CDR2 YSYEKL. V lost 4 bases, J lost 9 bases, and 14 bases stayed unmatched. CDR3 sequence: CASSPLGGLAVWPEQFF. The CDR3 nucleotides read TGCGCCAGCAGCCCCCTCGGGGGACTAGCGGTGTGGCCTGAGCAGTTCTTC.

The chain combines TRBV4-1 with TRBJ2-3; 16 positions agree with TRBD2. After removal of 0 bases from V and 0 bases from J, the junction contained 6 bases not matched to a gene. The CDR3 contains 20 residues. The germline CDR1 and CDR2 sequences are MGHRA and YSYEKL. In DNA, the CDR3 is TGCGCCAGCAGCCAAGAGGGACTAGCGGGGGGGCCGGTTAGCACAGATACGCAGTATTTT. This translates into CASSQEGLAGGPVSTDTQYF.

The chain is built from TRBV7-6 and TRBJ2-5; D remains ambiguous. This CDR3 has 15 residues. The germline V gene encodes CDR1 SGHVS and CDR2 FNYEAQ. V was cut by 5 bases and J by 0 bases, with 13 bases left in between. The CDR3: CASSRTSLNQETQYF. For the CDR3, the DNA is TGTGCCAGCAGCCGGACCTCGCTTAACCAAGAGACCCAGTACTTC. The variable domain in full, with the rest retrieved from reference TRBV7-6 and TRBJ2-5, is GAGVSQSPRYKVTKRGQDVALRCDPISGHVSLYWYRQALGQGPEFLTYFNYEAQQDKSGLPNDRFSAERPEGSISTLTIQRTEQRDSAMYRCASSRTSLNQETQYFGPGTRLLVL.

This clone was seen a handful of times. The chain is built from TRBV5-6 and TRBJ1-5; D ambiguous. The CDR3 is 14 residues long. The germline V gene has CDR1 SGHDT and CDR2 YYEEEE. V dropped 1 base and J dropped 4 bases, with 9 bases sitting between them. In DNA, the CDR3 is TGTGCCAGCAGCTTGAGGGTCGGGAATCAGCCCCAGCATTTT. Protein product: CASSLRVGNQPQHF. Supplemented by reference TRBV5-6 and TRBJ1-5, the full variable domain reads DAGVTQSPTHLIKTRGQQVTLRCSPKSGHDTVSWYQQALGQGPQFIFQYYEEEERQRGNFPDRFSGHQFPNYSSELNVNALLLGDSALYLCASSLRVGNQPQHFGDGTRLSIL.

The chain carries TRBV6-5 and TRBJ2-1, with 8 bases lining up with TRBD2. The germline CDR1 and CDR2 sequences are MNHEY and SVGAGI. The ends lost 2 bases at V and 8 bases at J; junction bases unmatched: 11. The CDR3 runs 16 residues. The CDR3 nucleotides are TGTGCCAGCAGTTACGATTCGGGACTAGTCTTCTATGAGCAGTTCTTC. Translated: CASSYDSGLVFYEQFF.

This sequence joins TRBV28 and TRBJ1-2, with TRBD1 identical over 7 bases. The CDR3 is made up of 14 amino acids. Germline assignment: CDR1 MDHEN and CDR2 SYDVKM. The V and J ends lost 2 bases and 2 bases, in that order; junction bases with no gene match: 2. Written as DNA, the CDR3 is TGTGCCAGCAGTTTAGGGGACAGAAACTATGGCTACACCTTC. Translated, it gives CASSLGDRNYGYTF.

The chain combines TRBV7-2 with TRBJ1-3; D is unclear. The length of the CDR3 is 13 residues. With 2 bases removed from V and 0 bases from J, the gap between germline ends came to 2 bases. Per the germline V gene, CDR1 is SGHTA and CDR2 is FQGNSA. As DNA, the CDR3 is TGTGCCAGCAGCTTATACTCTGGAAACACCATATATTTT. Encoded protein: CASSLYSGNTIYF.

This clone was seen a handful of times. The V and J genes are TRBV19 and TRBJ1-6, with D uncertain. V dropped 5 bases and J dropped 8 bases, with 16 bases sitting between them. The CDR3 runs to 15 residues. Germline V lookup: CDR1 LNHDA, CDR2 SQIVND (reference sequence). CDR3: CASSAVRSGDSPLHF. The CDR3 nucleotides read TGTGCCAGTAGTGCCGTCAGGAGCGGCGATTCACCCCTCCACTTT.

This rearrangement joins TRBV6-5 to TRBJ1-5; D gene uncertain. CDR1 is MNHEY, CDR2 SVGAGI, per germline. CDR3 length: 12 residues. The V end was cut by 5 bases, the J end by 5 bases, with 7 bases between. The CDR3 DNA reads TGTGCCAGCAGTCCACCCTATCAGCCCCAGCATTTT. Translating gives CASSPPYQPQHF.

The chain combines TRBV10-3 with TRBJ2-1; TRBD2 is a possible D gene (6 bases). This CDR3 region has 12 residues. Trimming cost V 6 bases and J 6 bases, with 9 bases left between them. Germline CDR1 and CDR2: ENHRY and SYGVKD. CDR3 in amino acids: CAISLTSNEQFF. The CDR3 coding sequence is TGTGCCATCAGCCTGACTAGCAATGAGCAGTTCTTC.

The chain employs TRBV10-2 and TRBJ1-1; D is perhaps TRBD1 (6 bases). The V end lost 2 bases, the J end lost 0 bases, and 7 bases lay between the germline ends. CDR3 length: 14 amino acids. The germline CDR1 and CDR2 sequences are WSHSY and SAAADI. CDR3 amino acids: CASSEGQMNTEAFF. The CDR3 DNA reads TGCGCCAGCAGTGAGGGACAGATGAACACTGAAGCTTTCTTT.

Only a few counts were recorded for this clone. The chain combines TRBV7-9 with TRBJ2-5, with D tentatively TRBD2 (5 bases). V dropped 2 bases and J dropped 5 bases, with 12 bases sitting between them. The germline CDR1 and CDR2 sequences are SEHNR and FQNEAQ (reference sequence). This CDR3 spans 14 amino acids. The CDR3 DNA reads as TGTGCCAGCAGCTTAACGCGGGTTTGGGAGACCCAGTACTTC. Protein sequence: CASSLTRVWETQYF.

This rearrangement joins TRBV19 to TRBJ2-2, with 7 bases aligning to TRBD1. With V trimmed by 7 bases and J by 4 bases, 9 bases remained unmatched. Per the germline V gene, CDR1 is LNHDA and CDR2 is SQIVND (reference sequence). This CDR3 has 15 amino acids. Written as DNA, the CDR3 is TGTGCCAGTAAGACGACAGGGTGGGGCACCGGGGAGCTGTTTTTT. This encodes CASKTTGWGTGELFF.

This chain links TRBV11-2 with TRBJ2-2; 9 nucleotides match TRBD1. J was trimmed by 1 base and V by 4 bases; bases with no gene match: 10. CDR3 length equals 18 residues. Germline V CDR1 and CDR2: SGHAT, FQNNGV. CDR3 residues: CASSSFKDRGLNTGELFF. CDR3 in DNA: TGTGCCAGCAGCTCCTTTAAGGACAGGGGACTGAACACCGGGGAGCTGTTTTTT.

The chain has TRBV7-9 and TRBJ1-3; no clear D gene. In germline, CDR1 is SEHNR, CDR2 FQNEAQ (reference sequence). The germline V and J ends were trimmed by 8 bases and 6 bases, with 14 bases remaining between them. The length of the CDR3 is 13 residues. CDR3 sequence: CASGRLAKNTIYF. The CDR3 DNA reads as TGTGCCAGCGGGAGACTGGCCAAAAACACCATATATTTT.

DNA of the CDR3: TGTGCCAGCAGCCTCCGGGACCCTGCTTTTGGGGCCAACGTCCTGACTTTC. It encodes CASSLRDPAFGANVLTF. This sequence joins TRBV13 and TRBJ2-6, with D possibly being TRBD1 or TRBD2 (5 bases each). V dropped 5 bases and J dropped 3 bases, with 17 bases sitting between them. Germline V gives CDR1 PRHDT, CDR2 FYEKMQ (reference sequence). This CDR3 spans 17 amino acids.